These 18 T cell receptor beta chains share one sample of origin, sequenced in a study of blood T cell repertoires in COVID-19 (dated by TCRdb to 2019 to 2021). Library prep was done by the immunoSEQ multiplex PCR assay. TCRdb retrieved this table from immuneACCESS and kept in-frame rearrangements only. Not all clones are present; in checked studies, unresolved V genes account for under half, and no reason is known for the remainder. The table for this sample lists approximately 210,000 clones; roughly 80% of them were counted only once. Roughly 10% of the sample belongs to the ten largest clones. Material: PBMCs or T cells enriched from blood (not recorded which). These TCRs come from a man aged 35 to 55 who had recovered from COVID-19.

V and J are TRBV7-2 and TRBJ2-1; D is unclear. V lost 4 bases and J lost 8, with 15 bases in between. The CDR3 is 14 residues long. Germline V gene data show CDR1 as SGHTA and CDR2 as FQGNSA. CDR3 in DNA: TGTGCCAGCAGCTCTAGAAAAAACGCGGATGAGCAGTTCTTC. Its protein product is CASSSRKNADEQFF.

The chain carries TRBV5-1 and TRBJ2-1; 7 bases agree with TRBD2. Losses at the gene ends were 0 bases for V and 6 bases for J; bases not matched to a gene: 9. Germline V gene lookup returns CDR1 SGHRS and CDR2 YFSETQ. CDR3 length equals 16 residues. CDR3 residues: CASSLETSTVFNEQFF. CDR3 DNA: TGCGCCAGCAGCTTGGAGACTAGCACCGTATTCAATGAGCAGTTCTTC.

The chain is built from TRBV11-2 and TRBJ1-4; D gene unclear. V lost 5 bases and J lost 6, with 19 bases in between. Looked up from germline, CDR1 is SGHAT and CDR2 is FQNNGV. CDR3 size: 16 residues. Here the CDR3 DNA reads TGTGCCAGCAGCCCTCTCTCAGTACGGCAGGATGAAAAACTGTTTTTT. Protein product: CASSPLSVRQDEKLFF.

Written as DNA, the CDR3 is TGTGCCAGCAGCTTAGGCCTCTTCGGGGCAGATACGCAGTATTTT. Translating gives CASSLGLFGADTQYF. J is TRBJ2-3 and V is TRBV13; D possibly corresponds to TRBD2 (5 bases). Germline CDR1 is PRHDT and CDR2 is FYEKMQ (reference sequence). The CDR3 contains 15 residues. The V end lost 0 bases, the J end lost 4 bases, and 11 bases lay between the germline ends.

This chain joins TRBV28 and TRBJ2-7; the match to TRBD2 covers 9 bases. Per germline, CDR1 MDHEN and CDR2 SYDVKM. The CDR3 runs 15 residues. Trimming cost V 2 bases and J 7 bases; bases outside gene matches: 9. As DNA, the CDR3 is TGTGCCAGCAGTTTAGGATCAGCGGGAGGTGAAGAGCAGTACTTC. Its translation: CASSLGSAGGEEQYF. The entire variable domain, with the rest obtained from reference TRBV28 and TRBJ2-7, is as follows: DVKVTQSSRYLVKRTGEKVFLECVQDMDHENMFWYRQDPGLGLRLIYFSYDVKMKEKGDIPEGYSVSREKKERFSLILESASTNQTSMYLCASSLGSAGGEEQYFGPGTRLTVT.

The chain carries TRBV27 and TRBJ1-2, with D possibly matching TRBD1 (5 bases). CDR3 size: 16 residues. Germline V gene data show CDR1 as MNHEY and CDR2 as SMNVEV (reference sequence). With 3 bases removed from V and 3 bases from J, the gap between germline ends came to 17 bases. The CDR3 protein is CASSFTAYRPYYGYTF. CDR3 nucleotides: TGTGCCAGCAGTTTTACGGCTTACAGGCCCTACTATGGCTACACCTTC.

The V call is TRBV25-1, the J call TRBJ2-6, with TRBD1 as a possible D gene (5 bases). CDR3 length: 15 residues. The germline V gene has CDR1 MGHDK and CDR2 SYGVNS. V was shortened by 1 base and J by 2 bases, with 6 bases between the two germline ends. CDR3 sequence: CASSEFRAGANVLTF. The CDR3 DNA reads TGTGCCAGCAGTGAATTCAGGGCTGGGGCCAACGTCCTGACTTTC.

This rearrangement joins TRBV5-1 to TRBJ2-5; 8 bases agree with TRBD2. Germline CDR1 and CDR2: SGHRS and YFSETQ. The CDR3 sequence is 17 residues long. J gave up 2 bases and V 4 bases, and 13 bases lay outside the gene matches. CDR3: CASSPGLRGGEQETQYF. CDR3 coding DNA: TGCGCCAGCAGCCCGGGACTACGGGGGGGTGAGCAAGAGACCCAGTACTTC. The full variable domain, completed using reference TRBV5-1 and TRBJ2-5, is KAGVTQTPRYLIKTRGQQVTLSCSPISGHRSVSWYQQTPGQGLQFLFEYFSETQRNKGNFPGRFSGRQFSNSRSEMNVSTLELGDSALYLCASSPGLRGGEQETQYFGPGTRLLVL.

CDR3 DNA sequence: TGTGCCAGTGGACGGGAGGGCGTCACCACCACCTCACAGTTCTTC. Protein: CASGREGVTTTSQFF. V and J are TRBV9 and TRBJ2-1; 8 bases line up with TRBD2. From germline, CDR1 is SGDLS and CDR2 YYNGEE. The CDR3 extends over 15 amino acids. J gave up 13 bases and V 8 bases, and 20 bases lay outside the gene matches. Full variable domain (missing parts from reference TRBV9 and TRBJ2-1): DSGVTQTPKHLITATGQRVTLRCSPRSGDLSVYWYQQSLDQGLQFLIQYYNGEERAKGNILERFSAQQFPDLHSELNLSSLELGDSALYFCASGREGVTTTSQFFGPGTRLTVL.

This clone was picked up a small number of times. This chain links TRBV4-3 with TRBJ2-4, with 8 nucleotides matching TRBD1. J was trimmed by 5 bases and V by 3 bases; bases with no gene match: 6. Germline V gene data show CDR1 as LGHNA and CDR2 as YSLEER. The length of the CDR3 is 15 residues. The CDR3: CASSHRGQGQNIQYF. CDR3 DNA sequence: TGCGCCAGCAGCCACCGTGGACAGGGTCAAAACATTCAGTACTTC.

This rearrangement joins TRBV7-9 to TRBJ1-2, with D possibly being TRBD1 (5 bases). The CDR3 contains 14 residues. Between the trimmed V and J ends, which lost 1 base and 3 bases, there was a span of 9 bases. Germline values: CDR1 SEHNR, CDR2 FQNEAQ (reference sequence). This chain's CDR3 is CASSLGLGDYGYTF. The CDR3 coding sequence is TGTGCCAGCAGCTTAGGGTTAGGGGACTATGGCTACACCTTC.

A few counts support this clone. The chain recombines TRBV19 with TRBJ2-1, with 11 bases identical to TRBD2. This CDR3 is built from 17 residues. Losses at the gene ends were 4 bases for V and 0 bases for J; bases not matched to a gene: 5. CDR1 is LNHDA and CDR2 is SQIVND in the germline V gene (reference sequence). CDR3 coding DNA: TGTGCCAGTAGTACAATAGCGGGAGGGCGCTCCTACAATGAGCAGTTCTTC. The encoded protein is CASSTIAGGRSYNEQFF.

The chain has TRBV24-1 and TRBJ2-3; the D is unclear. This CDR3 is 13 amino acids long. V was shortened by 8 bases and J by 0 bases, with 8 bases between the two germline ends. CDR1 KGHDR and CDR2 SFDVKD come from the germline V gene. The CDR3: CATTVGSTDTQYF. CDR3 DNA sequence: TGTGCCACCACGGTCGGGAGCACAGATACGCAGTATTTT.

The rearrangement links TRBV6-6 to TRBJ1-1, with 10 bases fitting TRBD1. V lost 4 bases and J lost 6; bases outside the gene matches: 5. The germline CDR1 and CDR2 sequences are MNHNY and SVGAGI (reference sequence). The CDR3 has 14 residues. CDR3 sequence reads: CASSFGTGAAEAFF. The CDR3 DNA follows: TGTGCCAGCAGTTTCGGGACAGGGGCCGCTGAAGCTTTCTTT.

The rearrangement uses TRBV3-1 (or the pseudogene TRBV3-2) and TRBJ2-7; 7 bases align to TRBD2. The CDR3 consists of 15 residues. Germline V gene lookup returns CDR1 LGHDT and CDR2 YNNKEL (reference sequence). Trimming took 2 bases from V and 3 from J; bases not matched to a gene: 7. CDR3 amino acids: CASSQRRGELYEQYF. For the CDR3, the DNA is TGTGCCAGCAGCCAAAGACGGGGGGAACTCTACGAGCAGTACTTC.

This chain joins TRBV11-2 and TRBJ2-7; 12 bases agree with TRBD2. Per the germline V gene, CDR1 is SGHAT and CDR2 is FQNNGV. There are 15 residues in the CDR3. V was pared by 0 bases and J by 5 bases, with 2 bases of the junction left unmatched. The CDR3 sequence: CASSLDPSGRDEQYF. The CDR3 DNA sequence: TGTGCCAGCAGCTTAGATCCTAGCGGGAGGGACGAGCAGTACTTC.

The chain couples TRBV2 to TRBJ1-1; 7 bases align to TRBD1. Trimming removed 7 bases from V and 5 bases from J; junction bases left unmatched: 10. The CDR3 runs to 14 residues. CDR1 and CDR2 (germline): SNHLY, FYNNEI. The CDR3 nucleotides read TGTGCCAGCAACTTCGACAGGGTAAAAACTGAAGCTTTCTTT. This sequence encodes CASNFDRVKTEAFF.

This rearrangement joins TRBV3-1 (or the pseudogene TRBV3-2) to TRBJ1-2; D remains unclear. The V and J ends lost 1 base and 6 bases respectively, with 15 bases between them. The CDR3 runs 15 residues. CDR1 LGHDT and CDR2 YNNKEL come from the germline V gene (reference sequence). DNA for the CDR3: TGTGCCAGCAGCCAAGCTTCAGGTTGGTTGAATGGCTACACCTTC. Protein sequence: CASSQASGWLNGYTF.